The 12 T cell receptor beta chains reported below all come from one sample, sequenced in a study of T cells in tumors after PD-1 blockade. TCRdb keeps only in-frame clones here, not all; method: immunoSEQ multiplex PCR. The sample records 13,000 to 15,000 clones, about 63% being singletons. The starting material was tumor tissue, obtained after anti-PD-1 treatment. These receptors all come from a human donor with cutaneous squamous cell carcinoma.

This clone showed up just once. This chain joins TRBV4-1 and TRBJ1-5; weak D call: TRBD1 (6 bases). This CDR3 spans 16 amino acids. V lost 1 base to trimming and J lost 7 bases, with 17 bases between them. The V gene's germline CDR1 is MGHRA and CDR2 YSYEKL. DNA for the CDR3: TGCGCCAGCAGCCAAGCGGGGGCAGGGGACGAACAGCCCCAGCATTTT. Residues: CASSQAGAGDEQPQHF.

This clone was observed a handful of times. The rearrangement joins TRBV6-2 or TRBV6-3 to TRBJ1-5; a possible D gene is TRBD1 (6 bases). V was pared by 4 bases and J by 7 bases, with 23 bases between. CDR1 and CDR2 (germline): MNHEY, SVGEGT. This CDR3 has 17 amino acids. DNA for the CDR3: TGTGCCAGCAGTTCGGACCCGGGGGCTAGGAAGGAACAGCCCCAGCATTTT. Its protein product is CASSSDPGARKEQPQHF.

The chain combines TRBV4-1 with TRBJ2-5, with unresolved D. This CDR3 comprises 14 residues. The germline CDR1 and CDR2 sequences are MGHRA and YSYEKL. Trimming shortened V by 5 bases and J by 5 bases, and 15 bases separated the two germline ends. CDR3 region: CASSAQHVGETQYF. The CDR3 nucleotides read TGCGCCAGCAGCGCCCAACATGTGGGGGAGACCCAGTACTTC.

V and J are TRBV14 and TRBJ2-3; 9 nucleotides align to TRBD1. CDR1 and CDR2 (germline): SGHDN, FVKESK. This CDR3 comprises 14 residues. After removal of 6 bases from V and 3 bases from J, the junction contained 4 bases not matched to a gene. The CDR3 DNA reads as TGTGCCAGCAGTAGGGACAGGGCGACAGATACGCAGTATTTT. Protein: CASSRDRATDTQYF.

This clone showed up just once. The V call is TRBV24-1, the J call TRBJ2-1; D is perhaps TRBD1 (7 bases). Trimming pared 3 bases from V and 2 bases from J, leaving 10 bases between. Germline CDR1 KGHDR, CDR2 SFDVKD. The CDR3 loop spans 15 amino acids. The CDR3 DNA follows: TGTGCCACCAGTGATCCCAGGGGGGCCTACAATGAGCAGTTCTTC. It specifies CATSDPRGAYNEQFF.

The chain carries TRBV5-5 and TRBJ2-1; 10 bases are shared with TRBD2. V lost 4 bases, J lost 7 bases, and 17 bases stayed unmatched. The CDR3 loop spans 18 amino acids. Germline V lookup: CDR1 SGHKS, CDR2 YYEKEE (reference sequence). This chain's CDR3 is CASSQTSGAHVYWNEQFF. CDR3 coding DNA: TGTGCCAGCAGCCAAACTAGCGGGGCACACGTCTATTGGAATGAGCAGTTCTTC.

This chain joins TRBV3-1 (or the pseudogene TRBV3-2) and TRBJ2-7; D is possibly TRBD1 (6 bases). There are 15 residues in the CDR3. Germline CDR1 reads LGHDT; CDR2 reads YNNKEL (reference sequence). Trimming left V 4 bases short and J 4 bases short, with 17 bases between. The CDR3 DNA sequence: TGTGCCAGCAGCCGCAGCTGGGACAAGAGTTACGAGCAGTACTTC. Translated: CASSRSWDKSYEQYF.

V and J are TRBV6-6 and TRBJ2-2; 9 bases match TRBD2. After removal of 9 bases from V and 4 bases from J, the junction contained 9 bases not matched to a gene. Germline V gene sequence: CDR1 MNHNY, CDR2 SVGAGI (reference sequence). The CDR3 runs 15 residues. CDR3 coding DNA: TGTGCCAGTAGGCGGGGGGGCGTCGGCACCGGGGAGCTGTTTTTT. Amino acids: CASRRGGVGTGELFF.

The gene calls are TRBV2 and TRBJ1-1; D is unresolved. Trimming removed 8 bases at V and 4 bases at J, with 14 bases between. This CDR3 has 13 residues. Per germline, CDR1 SNHLY and CDR2 FYNNEI. The CDR3 sequence: CASLSGWGTEAFF. DNA for the CDR3: TGTGCCAGCCTCTCGGGTTGGGGCACTGAAGCTTTCTTT.

In its sample, this clone is medium-sized. Here the CDR3 DNA reads TGTGCCAGCAGCGGATCGACAGGCAGACCCAGTGAAGCTTTCTTT. It specifies CASSGSTGRPSEAFF. The rearrangement links TRBV11-3 to TRBJ1-1; D possibly corresponds to TRBD1 (6 bases). The CDR3 covers 15 residues. Per the germline V gene, CDR1 is SGHNT and CDR2 is YENEEA. Trimming removed 5 bases at V and 7 bases at J, with 20 bases between.

This clone came up a few times. The chain links TRBV5-1 to TRBJ1-2, with TRBD1 as a possible D gene (5 bases). CDR1 SGHRS and CDR2 YFSETQ come from the germline V gene. V was shortened by 4 bases and J by 1 base, with 17 bases between the two germline ends. The CDR3 runs 16 residues. CDR3 sequence: CASSHNTYDSNYGYTF. Here the CDR3 DNA reads TGCGCCAGCAGCCACAACACTTATGACAGTAACTATGGCTACACCTTC.

The rearrangement uses TRBV7-3 and TRBJ2-7; a weak D match, TRBD1 (6 bases). This CDR3 region has 16 residues. The V and J ends lost 2 bases and 3 bases respectively, with 17 bases between them. Germline CDR1 reads SGHTA; CDR2 reads FQGTGA. CDR3 protein: CASSLGQGQGIYEQYF. The CDR3 coding sequence is TGTGCCAGCAGCTTAGGGCAGGGGCAGGGGATCTACGAGCAGTACTTC. Looking up the rest from reference TRBV7-3 and TRBJ2-7 gives the full variable domain: GAGVSQTPSNKVTEKGKYVELRCDPISGHTALYWYRQSLGQGPEFLIYFQGTGAADDSGLPNDRFFAVRPEGSVSTLKIQRTERGDSAVYLCASSLGQGQGIYEQYFGPGTRLTVT.